This TCR beta chain emerged from a study of shared clonotypes between healthy human individuals. Study-level findings and limits: Specimens sampled were limited to blood, with tissue repertoires likely differing. Despite large depth, sorted-subset datasets appeared incompletely sequenced.

With 4 bases clipped from V and 6 bases from J, the junction kept 6 bases outside the gene matches. The germline V gene has CDR1 SGHDN and CDR2 FVKESK. The length of the CDR3 is 16 residues. This table comes from immunoSEQ multiplex PCR, and its TCRdb copy is limited to in-frame clones, with some not included. Of 2.3 million or so clones listed, 90% to 95% are singletons. A word on this clone: The target antigen is unknown.

This sequence joins TRBV14 and TRBJ2-2, with TRBD2 matching over 12 bases. Sequenced material: naive CD4+ T cells from PBMCs. Subset described: CD45RA+ positively selected. This clonotype originated in a man between 18 and 29 years old in good health. Some clones in this sample may be carry-over from other donors' samples. Here the CDR3 reads CASSPRLAGAAGELFF. Written as DNA, the CDR3 is TGTGCCAGCAGCCCCCGACTAGCGGGAGCCGCCGGGGAGCTGTTTTTT. The entire variable domain, with the rest obtained from reference TRBV14 and TRBJ2-2, is as follows: EAGVTQFPSHSVIEKGQTVTLRCDPISGHDNLYWYRRVMGKEIKFLLHFVKESKQDESGMPNNRFLAERTGGTYSTLKVQPAELEDSGVYFCASSPRLAGAAGELFFGEGSRLTVL.